This T cell receptor (beta chain) was captured by sequencing in a study of cytomegalovirus exposure and HLA in healthy donors. General study points: In vitro experiments confirmed that a few CMV-associated chains were specific for CMV antigens.

The CDR3 is 11 residues long. Germline V gene data show CDR1 as KGHSH and CDR2 as LQKENI. V lost 6 bases and J 2 bases, leaving 3 bases between the germline ends. The repertoire was sequenced with immunoSEQ multiplex PCR; TCRdb's copy has only in-frame clones and lacks some. The top ten clones hold 0.65% to 0.8% of a sample with roughly 82,000 clones, 85% to 95% of them seen once. Comments on this clone: Its antigen remains unknown.

Source material: PBMCs. The chain carries TRBV18 and TRBJ2-3; D gene unclear. This clonotype originated in a man between 18 and 35 years old in good health and CMV-seronegative. CDR3 sequence reads: CASSYTDTQYF. The CDR3 nucleotides are TGTGCCAGCTCGTACACAGATACGCAGTATTTT.